This T cell receptor beta chain was obtained from a study of alternative splicing in chronic myeloid leukemia remission (dated by TCRdb to about 2020). As for the study more broadly: Remission specimens from the trials were collected at major or complete molecular response, at 12 or 24 months of TKI therapy. RNA sequencing was used to profile peripheral blood taken from chronic-phase CML patients both at diagnosis and at remission, and those profiles were then compared against healthy donors. Roughly nine diagnostic specimens, together with matched remission specimens, were obtained from the RESIST (imatinib), ENESTxtnd (nilotinib) and PINNACLE (nilotinib plus pegylated interferon) trials. Median ages of around 50 years at diagnosis, under 60 at remission and roughly 39 for healthy controls were recorded. The diagnostic specimens from the trials consisted of total leukocytes from peripheral blood collected in EDTA. The French Persistem study supplied nine CML samples, of which seven were diagnostic and two were matched remission samples. Female/male counts were 11/5 for diagnosis samples, 8/3 for remission samples and 2/4 for controls. Trizol was used to extract total RNA from peripheral blood mononuclear cells of diagnosis, remission and control samples. Findings and caveats that apply to the study as a whole: Blood cell composition differed strongly depending on the timepoint, moving from an enrichment of myeloid progenitors at diagnosis to an enrichment of mature lymphoid cells at remission. At remission, blood cell composition was found to be reconfigured to resemble that of lymphoid cell-enriched normal controls.

The time point label, read with the paper, signifies: major or complete molecular response after front-line TKI therapy. Under 20 CML patients made up the patient cohort, and matched post-remission samples were obtained for some of these patients. Library creation used bulk RNA-seq. The TruSeq Stranded RNA sample prep kit was used to generate libraries of poly-A-enriched mRNA from an input of approximately 0.9 ug total RNA. Paired-end sequencing was carried out on a HiSeq 2500, and each sample was sequenced in triplicate. Each mate in the RNA-seq data had a read length of 125 nucleotides. Turning to the authors' computational methods: Reads were trimmed and aligned to hg38 using STAR v2.7, and quality control was done with FASTQC, RSeQC and multiqc. Salmon 0.14.1 was used to quantify gene expression levels as transcripts per million (TPM). Principal component analysis suggested that trial, library batch, sequencing batch, treatment regimen and sex did not drive transcriptomic profiles. After TCRdb reprocessed the reads, each CDR3 protein sequence was kept as one row, without DNA. The V and J calls and clone size come from TCRdb's table, not from the authors' own analysis. Present in this sample are 500 to 600 distinct CDR3 sequences, around 95% of which were seen just once. Around 7.1% of the sample rests with the top ten.

As for this clonotype: It has no known antigen specificity.

Including cysteine and phenylalanine, the CDR3 has 14 amino acids. Only the protein is available. Sequences MNHEY (CDR1) and SVGAGI (CDR2) are obtained from the germline V gene. This sample comprised PBMCs or total blood leukocytes (not recorded which), obtained during remission. The sequence was obtained from an adult with chronic myeloid leukemia. The sequence is built from TRBV6-5 and TRBJ2-4. The CDR3 here reads CASSDDRAKNIQYF.